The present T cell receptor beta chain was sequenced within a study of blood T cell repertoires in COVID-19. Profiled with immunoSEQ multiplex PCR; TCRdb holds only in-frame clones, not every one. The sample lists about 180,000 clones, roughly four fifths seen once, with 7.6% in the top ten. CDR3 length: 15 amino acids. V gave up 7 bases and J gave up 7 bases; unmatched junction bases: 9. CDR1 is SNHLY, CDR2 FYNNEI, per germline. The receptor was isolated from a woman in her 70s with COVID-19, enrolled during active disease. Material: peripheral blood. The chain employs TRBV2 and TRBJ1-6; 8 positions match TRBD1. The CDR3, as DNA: TGTGCCAGCACTGGAGCACAGGGGGGCAATTCACCCCTCCACTTT. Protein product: CASTGAQGGNSPLHF.